This T cell receptor (beta chain) was captured by sequencing in a study of T cells in Graves' hyperthyroidism and ophthalmopathy. Overall study context: Staff took peripheral blood when the initial diagnosis was made, before any treatment began.

V was cut by 6 bases and J by 7 bases, with 18 bases left in between. The CDR3 is made up of 13 amino acids. Looked up from germline, CDR1 is GTSNPN and CDR2 is SVGIG (reference sequence). Ophthalmopathy in the patients scored at least 3 on Clinical Activity Score and at least 4 on NOSPECS grade, lasting under 3 months. Lactation, pregnancy, other autoimmune disease or uncontrolled infection led to exclusion of patients. Template material for amplifying TCR beta CDR3 regions consisted of RNA transcripts. The HTBI primer set drove a first-round RT-PCR of the TCR CDR3. TCRdb redid the calling of the multiplex PCR reads with MiXCR, one entry per CDR3 protein. The sample includes 330,000 or so distinct CDR3 sequences, 18% of them seen just once. Study conclusions and caveats: The blood repertoire included most of the expanded thyroid clonotypes above 0.001.

This clonotype was seen many times. Its antigen is not known. V and J are TRBV30 and TRBJ1-2; tentative D call: TRBD1 (6 bases). This sequence was found in a woman aged 35 to 49 with Graves' ophthalmopathy. The specimen was blood. The CDR3 nucleotides are TGTGCCTGTAAAGGGACATCCAAATTTGGCTACACCTTC. It translates to CACKGTSKFGYTF.